This TCR beta chain was documented in a study of T cell changes during pregnancy in multiple sclerosis. CDR1 and CDR2 from the germline V gene are MNHNS and SASEGT. With 3 bases removed from V and 5 bases from J, the gap between germline ends came to 19 bases. The CDR3 totals 16 residues. Sequencing was performed with immunoSEQ multiplex PCR; in TCRdb, only in-frame clones are kept and a portion is missing. The data show under 50,000 clones, with approximately 90% seen just once and approximately 0.4% held by the top ten. This chain uses TRBV6-1 with TRBJ2-5, with D possibly TRBD1 on 6 matching bases. The specimen was CD4+ T cells from peripheral blood mononuclear cells, collected in the second trimester of pregnancy. The source of this sequence is a female donor in good health, enrolled as a control in a pregnancy study. The CDR3 spells CASSDYHGGALETQYF. The CDR3 DNA sequence: TGTGCCAGCAGTGACTACCATGGGGGCGCATTGGAGACCCAGTACTTC.